The rows below give T cell receptor beta chains drawn from one sample of a study of OX40 agonist ivuxolimab in advanced cancers. Some clones are missing from TCRdb's copy, which holds only in-frame ones; the method was immunoSEQ multiplex PCR. Of about 60,000 clones in the sample, around 86% were seen once. This specimen consisted of CD4+ or CD8+ T cells sorted from blood, obtained in a trial of the OX40 agonist ivuxolimab. The receptors come from an adult with an advanced solid tumor such as melanoma, head and neck, liver or kidney cancer. CDR3s include the opening cysteine and the closing phenylalanine or tryptophan. The D gene is left open where the match is weak. Not all rows give a size; the values are once, few, many and, for expanded clones, a class.

TRBJ1-2,TRBV18,NA,NA,CASSYTLGETFYGYTF,TGTGCCAGCTCTTACACGCTGGGGGAGACCTTCTATGGCTACACCTTC
TRBJ2-7,TRBV11-3,NA,NA,CASSNRYEQYF,TGTGCCAGCAGCAATAGATACGAGCAGTACTTC
TRBJ1-4,TRBV27,NA,NA,CASRSDRAVNEKLFF,TGTGCCAGCAGGTCGGACAGAGCTGTTAATGAAAAACTGTTTTTT
TRBJ2-7,TRBV5-1,TRBD1,once,CASSFDGQGNEQYF,TGCGCCAGCAGCTTTGACGGACAGGGTAACGAGCAGTACTTC
TRBJ1-2,TRBV6-5,NA,NA,CASRPDHDKGYHTF,TGTGCCAGCAGACCCGACCATGACAAGGGGTACCACACCTTC
TRBJ1-6,TRBV7-8,NA,NA,CASSLVSGTVDTYNSPLHF,TGTGCCAGCAGCTTAGTATCCGGGACCGTTGATACCTATAATTCACCCCTCCACTTT
TRBJ1-4,TRBV19,TRBD1,NA,CASSSGQGSNEKLFF,TGTGCCAGTAGTTCGGGACAGGGAAGTAATGAAAAACTGTTTTTT
TRBJ2-5,TRBV7-2,NA,NA,CASSSGVTVARETQYF,TGTGCCAGCAGCTCCGGGGTCACCGTGGCTCGAGAGACCCAGTACTTC
TRBJ1-1,TRBV7-3,NA,NA,CASSFDLNTEAFF,TGTGCCAGCAGCTTCGATCTAAACACTGAAGCTTTCTTT
TRBJ2-5,TRBV19,NA,NA,CASSLRGETQYF,TGTGCCAGCTCCCTACGGGGGGAGACCCAGTACTTC
TRBJ2-3,TRBV5-1,NA,NA,CASSGLPMGTDTQYF,TGCGCCAGCAGCGGTCTACCCATGGGCACAGATACGCAGTATTTT
TRBJ2-5,TRBV6-1,NA,NA,CASSIPPTGQETQYF,TGTGCCAGCAGTATCCCCCCGACAGGCCAAGAGACCCAGTACTTC
TRBJ2-7,TRBV9,TRBD1,NA,CASSPRSDRVGEQYF,TGTGCCAGCAGCCCCCGTTCCGACAGGGTGGGCGAGCAGTACTTC
TRBJ1-1,TRBV30,NA,NA,CAWSPPAAFF,TGTGCCTGGAGTCCTCCGGCCGCTTTCTTT
TRBJ2-2,TRBV7-3,NA,NA,CASSQTTVGELFF,TGTGCCAGCAGCCAGACGACTGTTGGCGAGCTGTTTTTT
TRBJ2-1,TRBV5-1,TRBD1,NA,CASSPGQGEGEQFF,TGCGCCAGCAGCCCCGGACAGGGCGAAGGTGAGCAGTTCTTC
TRBJ1-4,TRBV5-5,NA,NA,CASSQQGRDKLFF,TGTGCCAGCAGCCAACAGGGACGGGACAAACTGTTTTTT
TRBJ2-7,TRBV7-2,NA,NA,CASSLEAGTYEQYF,TGTGCCAGCAGCTTAGAGGCAGGAACCTACGAGCAGTACTTC
TRBJ2-2,TRBV11-3,NA,NA,CASCRSGADTGELFF,TGTGCCAGCTGCCGTTCGGGGGCGGACACCGGGGAGCTGTTTTTT
TRBJ1-2,TRBV5-8,NA,NA,CASSYPSGDGYTF,TGTGCCAGCAGCTACCCTTCAGGGGATGGCTACACCTTC
TRBJ1-3,TRBV28,NA,few,CASSFTGTGNTIYF,TGTGCCAGCAGCTTTACCGGGACTGGAAACACCATATATTTT
TRBJ1-4,TRBV7-2,NA,once,CASSLQGNNEKLFF,TGTGCCAGCAGCTTACAGGGTAACAATGAAAAACTGTTTTTT
TRBJ2-2,TRBV5-1,NA,NA,CASSFGKETGELFF,TGCGCCAGCAGCTTTGGGAAGGAAACCGGGGAGCTGTTTTTT
TRBJ2-4,TRBV11-2,NA,NA,CASSPGVGNIQYF,TGTGCCAGCAGCCCGGGGGTAGGAAACATTCAGTACTTC
TRBJ1-2,TRBV7-2,NA,NA,CASSLGQNYGYTF,TGTGCCAGCAGCTTAGGGCAGAACTATGGCTACACCTTC
TRBJ1-2,TRBV2,NA,NA,CASSESPYGYTF,TGTGCCAGCAGTGAATCCCCTTATGGCTACACCTTC
TRBJ2-7,TRBV28,TRBD2,NA,CASTPGGSSYEQYF,TGTGCCAGCACACCGGGGGGGAGCTCCTACGAGCAGTACTTC
TRBJ1-5,TRBV2,NA,medium-sized,CASSEGESQPQHF,TGTGCCAGCAGTGAAGGGGAAAGTCAGCCCCAGCATTTT
TRBJ1-6,TRBV5-5,NA,NA,CASSPGNSPLHF,TGTGCCAGCAGCCCCGGAAATTCACCCCTCCACTTT
TRBJ1-2,TRBV7-2,TRBD1,NA,CASSFDFGQVYGYTF,TGTGCCAGCAGCTTCGATTTCGGACAGGTCTATGGCTACACCTTC
TRBJ1-1,TRBV10-3,TRBD1,NA,CAISLDRDTEAFF,TGTGCCATCAGTCTAGACAGGGACACTGAAGCTTTCTTT
TRBJ2-3,TRBV6-5,NA,NA,CASTGGATDTQYF,TGTGCCAGCACTGGCGGGGCGACAGATACGCAGTATTTT